Below, one TCR beta chain is given with its context. The data originate from a study of blood T cell repertoires in COVID-19. The CDR3 loop spans 15 amino acids. Germline V lookup: CDR1 SGHRS, CDR2 YFSETQ. Trimming took 5 bases from V and 1 from J; bases not matched to a gene: 6. Two negative PCRs, clearance, or symptom resolution had been documented for recovered Cohort 3 donors. Generated by immunoSEQ multiplex PCR, the TCRdb table keeps only in-frame clones and is missing some. The data show under 200,000 clones, roughly 90% seen once. The specimen was PBMCs or T cells enriched from blood (not recorded which). The receptor was derived from a woman under 30 who had recovered from COVID-19. The chain joins TRBV5-1 to TRBJ2-3, with 8 nucleotides matching TRBD2. The chain's CDR3 is CASRSGGGGTDTQYF. CDR3 bases: TGCGCCAGCAGGAGCGGGGGAGGAGGCACAGATACGCAGTATTTT.